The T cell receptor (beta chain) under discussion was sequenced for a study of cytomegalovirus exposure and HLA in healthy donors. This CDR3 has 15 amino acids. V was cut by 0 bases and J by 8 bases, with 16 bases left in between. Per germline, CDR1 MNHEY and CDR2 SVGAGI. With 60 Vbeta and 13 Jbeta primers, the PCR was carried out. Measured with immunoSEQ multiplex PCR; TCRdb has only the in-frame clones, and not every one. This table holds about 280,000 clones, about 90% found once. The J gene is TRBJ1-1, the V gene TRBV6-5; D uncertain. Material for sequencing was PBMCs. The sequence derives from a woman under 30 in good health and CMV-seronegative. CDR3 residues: CASSYSQGSGPEAFF. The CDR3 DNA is TGTGCCAGCAGTTACTCTCAAGGTTCGGGTCCCGAAGCTTTCTTT.